This T cell receptor beta chain appears in the sequencing data of a study of blood T cells in healthy people across ages. About the research overall: Template switching recovered approximately one barcoded beta molecule for every two T cells. Study outcomes and limitations: Long-lived donors had more naive CD4+ cells and higher diversity than aged donors.

This CDR3 is 15 amino acids long. Per the germline V gene, CDR1 is MNHEY and CDR2 is SVGAGI. With 5 bases removed from V and 0 bases from J, the gap between germline ends came to 13 bases. This clonotype was picked up one time. Its antigen remains unknown. A second PCR, run for roughly 7 to 12 cycles, used a sample-barcoded 5' primer plus a J-beta primer mix. The template-switch adaptor was a 5' adaptor with 12 random nucleotides. It tagged each cDNA molecule. TCRdb passed the 5' RACE reads through MiXCR, listing each CDR3 protein once. The sample yields 1.4 million to 1.5 million distinct CDR3 sequences, roughly 40% seen once. Isolation of PBMCs gave at least 7 million cells per sample.

This sequence joins TRBV6-5 and TRBJ1-1, with D unclear. The sequence was collected from a woman between 18 and 29 years old in good health. Sequencing was performed on blood. The chain's CDR3 is CASSRPDLLNTEAFF. DNA of the CDR3: TGTGCCAGCAGTCGGCCTGACCTATTGAACACTGAAGCTTTCTTT.